The rows below give T cell receptor beta chains drawn from one sample of a study of T cell repertoires in cytomegalovirus infection. TCRdb redid the calling of the reads with MiXCR, one entry per CDR3 protein. The sample carries around 170,000 distinct CDR3 sequences, under 20% recorded once. Sequencing was carried out using CD8+ T cells from PBMCs. All receptors derive from a human donor in good health (CMV status not recorded). Some clones in this sample may be carry-over from other donors' samples. Each CDR3 is given with its conserved first and last residue. A D gene is named only where the DNA matches it firmly. Expanded clones are given a class, and other clones once, few, many or no size at all.

TRBD2	TRBV6-2/TRBV6-3	.	TRBJ2-1	CASSYQAGGRYNEQFF	TGTGCCAGCAGTTACCAAGCGGGGGGGCGGTACAATGAGCAGTTCTTC
.	TRBV11-2	.	TRBJ1-1	CASSLGDGAEAFF	TGTGCCAGCAGCTTGGGAGACGGGGCTGAAGCTTTCTTT
.	TRBV4-1	few	TRBJ2-2	CASSDWTRKGNTGELFF	TGCGCCAGCAGCGACTGGACCCGAAAGGGTAACACCGGGGAGCTGTTTTTT
TRBD2	TRBV7-2	many	TRBJ2-5	CASSLARAGTFQETQYF	TGTGCCAGCAGCTTAGCACGAGCGGGGACTTTTCAAGAGACCCAGTACTTC
.	TRBV7-2	.	TRBJ1-3	CASSLAAAARTSSGNTIYF	TGTGCCAGCAGCTTAGCGGCGGCAGCGAGAACCTCAAGTGGAAACACCATATATTTT
.	TRBV7-9	.	TRBJ2-5	CASSSHTARETQYF	TGTGCCAGCAGCTCCCACACAGCGCGGGAGACCCAGTACTTC
.	TRBV4-1	.	TRBJ1-6	CASSHEAGSRSPLHF	TGCGCCAGCAGCCATGAGGCGGGTTCGCGCTCACCCCTCCACTTT
TRBD2	TRBV11-3	.	TRBJ2-1	CASSPGLAGVNEQFF	TGTGCCAGCAGTCCAGGACTAGCGGGAGTAAATGAGCAGTTCTTC
TRBD1	TRBV11-2	few	TRBJ2-5	CASSPYRDRGQETQYF	TGTGCCAGCAGCCCCTACCGGGACAGGGGACAAGAGACCCAGTACTTC
.	TRBV14	.	TRBJ1-6	CASSPRESNSPLHF	TGTGCCAGCAGCCCCAGGGAATCCAATTCACCCCTCCACTTT